The rows below give T cell receptor beta chains drawn from one sample of a study of cytomegalovirus exposure and HLA in healthy donors. Assay used: immunoSEQ multiplex PCR; TCRdb lists only in-frame clones, some missing. The table records about 150,000 clones, 60% to 85% of them present only once. Sequencing was done on a sample of PBMCs. The source is a woman aged 40 to 50 in good health and CMV-seronegative. Both conserved end residues are part of each CDR3. Fields, in order: D gene, clone size, V gene, J gene, CDR3 protein, CDR3 DNA. A D gene is named only where the DNA matches it firmly. Size values are once, few and many counts, or a class for expanded clones, and some rows have none.

-	-	TRBV5-1	TRBJ1-3	CASRPTLGESGNTIYF	TGCGCCAGCAGACCGACCCTAGGGGAATCTGGAAACACCATATATTTT
-	-	TRBV2	TRBJ1-1	CASSEALGGGKAFF	TGTGCCAGCAGTGAAGCGCTTGGGGGAGGGAAAGCTTTCTTT
-	-	TRBV2	TRBJ1-1	CASSSDGGGTRAFF	TGTGCCAGCAGTTCAGATGGTGGGGGCACAAGGGCTTTCTTT
-	once	TRBV5-1	TRBJ1-1	CASSPTGTTSDTGTEAFF	TGCGCCAGCAGCCCTACCGGGACTACCTCGGACACTGGCACTGAAGCTTTCTTT
TRBD1	-	TRBV6-1	TRBJ2-7	CASRDRVGEQYF	TGTGCCAGCAGGGACAGGGTGGGAGAGCAGTACTTC
-	-	TRBV6-1	TRBJ1-2	CASNRGQRNYGYTF	TGTGCCAGCAATCGAGGACAGCGCAACTATGGCTACACCTTC
TRBD1	-	TRBV2	TRBJ1-2	CASSTRQGVHGYTF	TGTGCCAGCAGCACGCGACAGGGCGTTCATGGCTACACCTTC
-	once	TRBV6-1	TRBJ1-3	CASSEARTEGNTIYF	TGTGCCAGCAGTGAAGCAAGGACAGAGGGAAACACCATATATTTT
-	few	TRBV6-4	TRBJ2-1	CASSLDWTANEQFF	TGTGCCAGCAGTCTGGACTGGACCGCAAATGAGCAGTTCTTC
-	-	TRBV27	TRBJ1-5	CASRAGWYSNQPQHF	TGTGCCAGCAGGGCCGGGTGGTATAGCAATCAGCCCCAGCATTTT
-	-	TRBV5-1	TRBJ2-7	CASSLAGEAAEQYF	TGCGCCAGCAGCTTGGCGGGAGAGGCGGCCGAGCAGTACTTC
TRBD1	-	TRBV7-9	TRBJ1-4	CASSFTAGTGWVRNEKLFF	TGTGCCAGCAGCTTTACGGCTGGGACAGGGTGGGTGAGAAATGAAAAACTGTTTTTT
-	-	TRBV4-2	TRBJ2-7	CASSQENTGMAEQYF	TGTGCCAGCAGCCAAGAAAATACAGGAATGGCCGAGCAGTACTTC
TRBD2	-	TRBV5-1	TRBJ2-1	CASSPGLAVNEQFF	TGCGCCAGCAGCCCCGGACTAGCCGTCAATGAGCAGTTCTTC
-	few	TRBV9	TRBJ2-2	CASSPLAGTGELFF	TGTGCCAGCAGCCCCCTGGCGGGCACCGGGGAGCTGTTTTTT
-	-	TRBV10-3	TRBJ1-1	CAISRGPNTEAFF	TGTGCCATCAGCAGGGGTCCTAACACTGAAGCTTTCTTT
TRBD1	-	TRBV10-1	TRBJ2-1	CASSDIGQGHNEQFF	TGCGCCAGCAGTGATATAGGACAGGGACACAATGAGCAGTTCTTC
-	-	TRBV6-1	TRBJ1-5	CASSVGGDQPQHF	TGTGCCAGCAGCGTCGGGGGGGATCAGCCCCAGCATTTT